The 5 T cell receptor beta chains listed next were all sequenced from one sample in a study of response to subunit inactivated influenza vaccine. TCRdb independently ran MiXCR on the RT-PCR reads; one entry per CDR3 protein. This sample has 650,000 or so distinct CDR3 sequences, with 14% found just once. Sequenced here: PBMCs from blood, sampled approximately 15 days before vaccination. The source is a man aged 45-60 years who received an inactivated influenza vaccine.

There are a few counts of this clonotype. The chain combines TRBV10-2 with TRBJ1-1; D remains ambiguous. The CDR3 runs 13 residues. Trimming removed 8 bases from V and 5 bases from J, with 15 bases in between. The germline V gene encodes CDR1 WSHSY and CDR2 SAAADI. The CDR3 sequence is CASGPSVGTEAFF. The CDR3 DNA reads TGCGCCAGCGGGCCCTCCGTGGGGACTGAAGCTTTCTTT.

The chain recombines TRBV5-1 with TRBJ2-1; no firm D call. The CDR3 is made up of 15 amino acids. V lost 0 bases and J lost 1, with 8 bases in between. Germline-derived CDR1 and CDR2 are SGHRS and YFSETQ. The CDR3 protein is CASSLVALSYNEQFF. The CDR3 DNA follows: TGCGCCAGCAGCTTGGTAGCACTATCCTACAATGAGCAGTTCTTC.

The genes are TRBV12-3 or TRBV12-4 and TRBJ1-1; D is unclear. The V and J ends lost 2 bases and 5 bases respectively, with 9 bases between them. The CDR3 totals 13 residues. The chain's CDR3 is CASSLNQQTEAFF. Here the CDR3 DNA reads TGTGCCAGCAGTTTAAATCAGCAGACTGAAGCTTTCTTT.

The V call is TRBV5-1, the J call TRBJ2-3; D is tentatively TRBD1 or TRBD2 (7 bases each). CDR1 and CDR2 from the germline V gene are SGHRS and YFSETQ. The V gene lost 4 bases and the J gene lost 1 base, with 13 bases spanning the gap. The CDR3 is made up of 15 amino acids. In DNA form, the CDR3 reads TGCGCCAGCAGCCGTCAGGGGGGGGGCACAGATACGCAGTATTTT. It is translated as CASSRQGGGTDTQYF.

The rearrangement joins TRBV27 to TRBJ2-3, with 7 bases fitting TRBD2. Trimming cost V 7 bases and J 2 bases; bases outside gene matches: 12. The V gene's germline CDR1 is MNHEY and CDR2 SMNVEV (reference sequence). There are 16 residues in the CDR3. CDR3 residues: CASNVLPGGNTDTQYF. The CDR3 nucleotides read TGTGCCAGCAACGTTCTCCCGGGGGGAAACACAGATACGCAGTATTTT.